This TCR beta chain was captured by sequencing in a study of blood T cells in healthy people across ages. Using a J-beta primer mix together with a sample-barcoded 5' primer, a second PCR was run for roughly 6 to 12 cycles. MiXCR was run by TCRdb on the 5' RACE reads, yielding one entry per CDR3 protein. This sample yields some 790,000 distinct CDR3 sequences, of which under 35% are seen a single time; approximately 15% belongs to the top ten. Donors were systemically healthy Caucasian individuals from Russia aged 6 to 90 years. The CDR3 is 14 residues long. Trimming stripped 2 bases from V and 2 bases from J, with 9 bases between. Germline values: CDR1 SGHTA, CDR2 FQGNSA.

The sequence came from a woman aged 80 or over in good health. Sequences were obtained from blood. The V call is TRBV7-2, the J call TRBJ2-5; the D is unclear. The CDR3 sequence is CASSLLAMQETQYF. In DNA, the CDR3 is TGTGCCAGCAGCTTACTGGCCATGCAAGAGACCCAGTACTTC.